This T cell receptor (beta chain) is from a study of T cell responses to AZD1222 COVID-19 vaccine. Study observations and caveats: Researchers report vaccine-associated CD4 TCRs spanning spike, with dominance at 160-218 and 743-854.

Germline CDR1 is MRHNA and CDR2 is SNTAGT. V trimming: 3 bases; J trimming: 6 bases; junction bases outside the gene matches: 8. The CDR3 contains 15 residues. Data came from immunoSEQ multiplex PCR; TCRdb stores just in-frame clones and leaves some out. The sample carries around 180,000 clones, just under 90% recorded once. Concerning this clone: Its matching antigen is unknown.

Sample: peripheral blood, taken on day 0 of AZD1222 vaccination. The V gene is TRBV6-4, the J gene TRBJ2-3; 8 nucleotides line up with TRBD2. The sequence came from an adult in good health. The CDR3 protein is CASSETGGAVDTQYF. The CDR3 coding sequence is TGTGCCAGCAGTGAGACCGGGGGGGCCGTTGATACGCAGTATTTT.